This TCR beta chain was sequenced for a study of cytomegalovirus exposure and HLA in healthy donors listed by TCRdb under 2017. With respect to the entire study: A later analysis indicated that the roughly 120 validation repertoires were generated on the platform also employed for the 700 or so repertoires of the first cohort. The study combined high-throughput TCR immunosequencing, statistical association of individual TCRs with disease status, and machine learning to predict cytomegalovirus infection status. The aim of the study was to test whether cataloging public T cell receptors could identify signatures of past pathogen exposure. Along with the 666-subject first cohort, a separate validation cohort of over 90 different subjects was used.

Details on this clone: Its antigen target is currently unknown. Base quality data are lacking; no much larger clone is found one base away.

From the cysteine through the phenylalanine, the CDR3 covers 16 amino acids. CDR3 DNA only is kept here, 48 bases in frame from base 1. Trimming accounts for 2 bases at V and 1 base at J, while the number of junction bases matched to no gene is 4. Taken from the germline V gene, the CDR1 and CDR2 loops are ENHRY and SYGVKD. The investigation overall reported the following: Most TCR sequences were seen in very few donors, while some public TCRs were found in many individuals. In both the original and validation cohorts, the classifier was reported to diagnose cytomegalovirus status with high specificity and sensitivity. A later analysis lacked HLA typing for the validation cohort, so it scored co-occurrence in that cohort across all 110 or so repertoires. The authors suggested that the approach could potentially be generalized to other disease states and immunological phenotypes. The study gave a list of 150 to 200 TCR beta chains associated with cytomegalovirus. A few of the identified cytomegalovirus-associated TCR beta chains were confirmed in vitro to be specific for cytomegalovirus antigens. A later analysis found that TCRs clustered in the first cohort also tended to co-occur in the 95 to 150 validation repertoires, with 90% to 95% of cluster scores above 0.

The donors were included in the validation cohort of 100 to 150 subjects, a group kept apart from the roughly 730-subject first cohort. The method was the immunoSEQ multiplex PCR assay. For the original study's pipeline: A statistical classification framework was built for diagnosing cytomegalovirus status from the catalog of TCR beta chain sequences. The source is immuneACCESS, and TCRdb retained only in-frame sequences with V and J called. Part of the clones is not carried over; for the studies checked, unresolved V genes explain less than half of this, and the remainder is unexplained. The V and J calls and clone size come from that table; D and trimming were worked out from the DNA. Across this sample there are about 360,000 clones, with about nine tenths seen only once. Of the sample, approximately 0.86% falls within the top ten clones.

Sequenced material: PBMCs. This clonotype originated in a young woman in good health and CMV-seronegative. Here the chain combines TRBV10-3 and TRBJ2-7, with TRBD2 identical over 11 junction bases. The bases are TGTGCCATCAGTGAGCCCGGGACTAGCGGTTCCTACGAGCAGTACTTC. This translates into CAISEPGTSGSYEQYF.